This entry lists 31 T cell receptor beta chains sequenced from one sample in a study of blood T cell repertoires in COVID-19. The assay was immunoSEQ multiplex PCR, and TCRdb's table has in-frame clones only and misses some. Among approximately 300,000 clones listed, about nine tenths were seen once. Material for sequencing was PBMCs or T cells enriched from blood (not recorded which). The receptors stem from a man aged 30-40 years who had recovered from COVID-19.

This chain uses TRBV7-8 with TRBJ2-3; D call uncertain. The CDR3 consists of 13 residues. The germline gives CDR1 SGHVS, CDR2 FQNEAQ. Trimming removed 2 bases from V and 4 bases from J, with 7 bases in between. The CDR3 region has the DNA TGTGCCAGCAGCTTACCTGTCGCAGATACGCAGTATTTT. This gives the protein CASSLPVADTQYF.

V is TRBV4-1 and J is TRBJ2-7; D gene uncertain. Germline CDR1 reads MGHRA; CDR2 reads YSYEKL. This CDR3 is built from 15 residues. With 0 bases removed from V and 7 bases from J, the gap between germline ends came to 16 bases. The DNA for the CDR3 is TGCGCCAGCAGCCAAGAGCACATAGCAAGTGGGGAGCAGTACTTC. Translation: CASSQEHIASGEQYF.

The chain uses TRBV10-3 and TRBJ1-1, with D maybe TRBD1 (6 bases). Germline values: CDR1 ENHRY, CDR2 SYGVKD. V lost 3 bases and J lost 7, with 18 bases in between. The CDR3 has 15 residues. CDR3 loop: CAISEPEGGAGEAFF. CDR3 DNA: TGTGCCATCAGTGAACCAGAAGGGGGTGCTGGTGAAGCTTTCTTT.

The rearrangement joins TRBV5-4 to TRBJ1-1, with D tentatively TRBD1 (6 bases). V was clipped by 4 bases and J by 0 bases, with 13 bases between them. CDR1 SGHNT and CDR2 YYREEE come from the germline V gene (reference sequence). This CDR3 has 15 residues. The CDR3 reads CASSPGTHMNTEAFF. The CDR3 nucleotides are TGTGCCAGCAGCCCCGGGACACACATGAACACTGAAGCTTTCTTT. Combining the CDR3 with reference TRBV5-4 and TRBJ1-1 gives the whole variable domain ETGVTQSPTHLIKTRGQQVTLRCSSQSGHNTVSWYQQALGQGPQFIFQYYREEENGRGNFPPRFSGLQFPNYSSELNVNALELDDSALYLCASSPGTHMNTEAFFGQGTRLTVV.

V is TRBV30 and J is TRBJ1-2; TRBD1 is a possible D gene (6 bases). This CDR3 region has 13 residues. Germline V CDR1 and CDR2: GTSNPN, SVGIG (reference sequence). Trimming cost V 3 bases and J 2 bases, with 10 bases left between them. This CDR3 reads CAWSRTGNYGYTF. CDR3 nucleotides: TGTGCCTGGAGCCGTACAGGGAACTATGGCTACACCTTC.

The chain has TRBV18 and TRBJ1-3; TRBD1 matches 7 bases. The CDR3 has 15 residues. V shed 3 bases and J 6 bases; nucleotides not matched to a gene: 8. The germline V gene encodes CDR1 KGHSH and CDR2 LQKENI. CDR3 protein: CASSPGQAGVNTIYF. CDR3 in DNA: TGTGCCAGCTCACCTGGACAGGCCGGGGTAAACACCATATATTTT.

The V and J genes are TRBV20-1 and TRBJ1-5; D is unresolved. Germline V lookup: CDR1 DFQATT, CDR2 SNEGSKA (reference sequence). V was trimmed by 3 bases and J by 4 bases, leaving 16 bases between them. CDR3 length: 15 residues. The CDR3, as DNA: TGCAGTGCTAGTACGGTGCAGGATGGAAATCAGCCCCAGCATTTT. This sequence encodes CSASTVQDGNQPQHF.

The V call is TRBV5-5, the J call TRBJ2-1; unclear D gene. CDR3 length: 15 residues. V was pared by 0 bases and J by 9 bases, with 16 bases between. Germline CDR1 is SGHKS and CDR2 is YYEKEE (reference sequence). The CDR3 nucleotides are TGTGCCAGCAGCTTGGGGCCTCTGGAGAATAGTGAGCAGTTCTTC. It encodes CASSLGPLENSEQFF.

This sequence joins TRBV28 and TRBJ1-2; 9 positions agree with TRBD1. The germline V gene has CDR1 MDHEN and CDR2 SYDVKM. With 5 bases clipped from V and 6 bases from J, the junction kept 10 bases outside the gene matches. The CDR3 is 15 amino acids. CDR3 residues: CASSEYGTGTHGYTF. CDR3 bases: TGTGCCAGCAGTGAATACGGGACAGGGACCCATGGCTACACCTTC.

V usage is TRBV4-1 and J usage is TRBJ2-6; D unresolved. The CDR3 covers 17 residues. The V gene lost 0 bases and the J gene lost 2 bases, with 11 bases spanning the gap. Per germline, CDR1 MGHRA and CDR2 YSYEKL. This CDR3 is CASSQDRSSAGANVLTF. In DNA form, the CDR3 reads TGCGCCAGCAGCCAAGACAGGTCCTCGGCTGGGGCCAACGTCCTGACTTTC.

The chain couples TRBV5-6 to TRBJ2-2; TRBD1 might be the D (5 bases). V gave up 2 bases and J gave up 5 bases, with 16 bases separating them. The CDR3 extends over 16 amino acids. CDR1 is SGHDT, CDR2 YYEEEE, per germline. The CDR3 is CASSFPRQGTTGELFF. The CDR3 coding sequence is TGTGCCAGCAGCTTCCCCCGGCAGGGTACGACCGGGGAGCTGTTTTTT.

CDR3 region: CASSTGLNNQPQHF. CDR3 sequence (DNA): TGTGCCAGTAGTACAGGGCTTAACAATCAGCCCCAGCATTTT. The chain carries TRBV19 and TRBJ1-5, with TRBD1 as a possible D gene (5 bases). Germline lookup yields CDR1 LNHDA and CDR2 SQIVND (reference sequence). V lost 4 bases and J lost 3, with 10 bases in between. This CDR3 spans 14 amino acids.

The genes are TRBV5-4 and TRBJ2-7; TRBD1 aligns across 7 bases. Germline V gene sequence: CDR1 SGHNT, CDR2 YYREEE (reference sequence). Trimming cost V 5 bases and J 3 bases; bases outside gene matches: 8. There are 14 residues in the CDR3. Written as DNA, the CDR3 is TGTGCCAGCAGTACCAGGGGACAGATCTACGAGCAGTACTTC. It specifies CASSTRGQIYEQYF.

The chain combines TRBV7-8 with TRBJ2-3; a possible D gene is TRBD1 (5 bases). V lost 0 bases, J lost 5 bases, and 15 bases lay in between. This CDR3 is 16 amino acids long. CDR1 is SGHVS, CDR2 FQNEAQ, per germline. DNA for the CDR3: TGTGCCAGCAGCTTAGCCGGGCAGGGATTAAGAGATACGCAGTATTTT. It is translated as CASSLAGQGLRDTQYF.

V and J are TRBV7-6 and TRBJ2-5; 12 bases match TRBD2. The ends lost 1 base at V and 5 bases at J; junction bases unmatched: 8. Per germline, CDR1 SGHVS and CDR2 FNYEAQ. The CDR3 is 17 residues long. The CDR3 DNA reads as TGTGCCAGCAGCTTAGTGGTTGGACTAGCGGGACTCGAGACCCAGTACTTC. Its translation: CASSLVVGLAGLETQYF.

V usage is TRBV6-2 or TRBV6-3 and J usage is TRBJ2-1, with 13 bases identical to TRBD2. The V segment lost 4 bases and the J segment 3 bases; nucleotides outside the gene matches: 15. Germline CDR1 and CDR2: MNHEY and SVGEGT. CDR3 length: 20 amino acids. The CDR3 sequence is CASSFKISTSGRGVYNEQFF. DNA of the CDR3: TGTGCCAGCAGTTTCAAAATCTCAACTAGCGGGAGGGGGGTCTACAATGAGCAGTTCTTC.

This chain links TRBV7-2 with TRBJ2-1, with TRBD2 matching over 10 bases. In germline, CDR1 is SGHTA, CDR2 FQGNSA. The V gene end was trimmed by 0 bases and the J gene end by 7 bases; junction bases not matched to a gene: 9. This CDR3 spans 17 amino acids. The CDR3 sequence: CASSLAPSGSNDNEQFF. The CDR3 DNA reads TGTGCCAGCAGCTTAGCGCCTAGCGGGAGTAACGATAATGAGCAGTTCTTC.

The V gene is TRBV5-4, the J gene TRBJ2-3; D uncertain. Germline-derived CDR1 and CDR2 are SGHNT and YYREEE (reference sequence). CDR3 size: 12 residues. V shed 3 bases and J shed 4 bases, with 6 bases lying between them. The DNA of the CDR3 is TGTGCCAGCAGCTCGGCGGCAGATACGCAGTATTTT. Residues: CASSSAADTQYF.

The rearrangement joins TRBV7-9 to TRBJ1-5; TRBD1 matches 10 bases. After removal of 4 bases from V and 6 bases from J, the junction contained 3 bases not matched to a gene. This CDR3 is built from 14 residues. Germline V gene lookup returns CDR1 SEHNR and CDR2 FQNEAQ (reference sequence). CDR3 amino acids: CASSSDRGPQPQHF. In DNA, the CDR3 is TGTGCCAGCAGCTCAGACAGGGGGCCTCAGCCCCAGCATTTT.

This clone was seen a single time. This sequence joins TRBV27 and TRBJ2-7; no firm D call. The V and J ends lost 4 bases and 3 bases respectively, with 10 bases between them. Germline V lookup: CDR1 MNHEY, CDR2 SMNVEV (reference sequence). This CDR3 has 13 residues. CDR3 residues: CASSSPPGYEQYF. The CDR3 DNA follows: TGTGCCAGCAGTTCCCCACCCGGCTACGAGCAGTACTTC.

The chain employs TRBV28 and TRBJ1-2, with 7 nucleotides matching TRBD1. The CDR3 consists of 15 residues. V shed 7 bases, J shed 1 base, and the junction held 9 bases outside the gene matches. The germline V gene has CDR1 MDHEN and CDR2 SYDVKM. The CDR3 coding sequence is TGTGCCAGCAAACCGACAGGGTATTATAACTATGGCTACACCTTC. It specifies CASKPTGYYNYGYTF.

The rearrangement joins TRBV29-1 to TRBJ2-1; possible D gene TRBD1, 5 bases. CDR3 length: 11 residues. Germline CDR1 is SQVTM and CDR2 is ANQGSEA. V was cut by 4 bases and J by 9 bases, with 10 bases left in between. The CDR3 spells CSVGGLGEQFF. For the CDR3, the DNA is TGCAGCGTTGGGGGCCTGGGTGAGCAGTTCTTC.

The chain uses TRBV19 and TRBJ1-5, with 10 bases fitting TRBD1. The CDR3 spans 14 residues. V lost 8 bases and J lost 7; bases outside the gene matches: 8. Germline values: CDR1 LNHDA, CDR2 SQIVND (reference sequence). CDR3 residues: CASLRTGGQQPQHF. DNA for the CDR3: TGTGCCAGTCTCCGGACAGGGGGTCAACAGCCCCAGCATTTT.

The chain is built from TRBV15 and TRBJ2-3; 9 bases line up with TRBD1. J was trimmed by 6 bases and V by 2 bases; bases with no gene match: 15. The length of the CDR3 is 18 residues. The germline gives CDR1 LNHNV, CDR2 YYDKDF (reference sequence). CDR3 region: CATSRPLQGAKWADTQYF. CDR3 in DNA: TGTGCCACCAGCAGACCCCTACAGGGGGCGAAGTGGGCGGATACGCAGTATTTT.

This sequence joins TRBV7-8 and TRBJ2-5; 14 nucleotides match TRBD2. Germline CDR1 and CDR2: SGHVS and FQNEAQ. V shed 1 base, J shed 4 bases, and the junction held 11 bases outside the gene matches. The CDR3 length is 19 residues. The CDR3 region is CASSLDPRLAGGLLETQYF. CDR3 coding DNA: TGTGCCAGCAGCTTAGATCCCCGACTAGCGGGAGGGCTCTTAGAGACCCAGTACTTC.

This chain uses TRBV27 with TRBJ2-7; the D gene is possibly TRBD2 (6 bases). Germline V lookup: CDR1 MNHEY, CDR2 SMNVEV (reference sequence). The CDR3 totals 14 residues. Trimming took 0 bases from V and 2 from J, leaving 8 bases between them. CDR3 nucleotide sequence: TGTGCCAGCAGTTTATCCCGGGGGACCTACGAGCAGTACTTC. Its protein is CASSLSRGTYEQYF.

The V gene is TRBV19, the J gene TRBJ2-7, with TRBD1 identical over 9 bases. V shed 4 bases, J shed 4 bases, and the junction held 8 bases outside the gene matches. Germline CDR1 reads LNHDA; CDR2 reads SQIVND (reference sequence). The CDR3 extends over 15 amino acids. As DNA, the CDR3 is TGTGCCAGTAGTAGAGCGGGACAGGGTGGTTACGAGCAGTACTTC. This translates into CASSRAGQGGYEQYF.

The chain joins TRBV7-2 to TRBJ1-5; maybe TRBD1 (5 bases). V lost 1 base, J lost 7 bases, and 11 bases lay in between. The CDR3 spans 14 residues. Germline V lookup: CDR1 SGHTA, CDR2 FQGNSA. The CDR3 DNA reads as TGTGCCAGCAGCTTAGGGGGCGGTAGCCAGCCCCAGCATTTT. Translated: CASSLGGGSQPQHF.

The chain combines TRBV7-9 with TRBJ2-7, with a possible D match to TRBD2 (5 bases). Trimming took 5 bases from V and 1 from J, leaving 15 bases between them. The CDR3 totals 15 residues. Per germline, CDR1 SEHNR and CDR2 FQNEAQ (reference sequence). CDR3: CASSAAPEVSYEQYF. CDR3 in DNA: TGTGCCAGCAGCGCCGCTCCGGAGGTTTCCTACGAGCAGTACTTC.

This chain joins TRBV28 and TRBJ1-6, with TRBD1 as a possible D gene (6 bases). This CDR3 has 14 amino acids. Per germline, CDR1 MDHEN and CDR2 SYDVKM. V was clipped by 7 bases and J by 10 bases, with 17 bases between them. Here the CDR3 DNA reads TGTGCCAGCAATCCTGGGGGCGCGTACTCACCCCTCCACTTT. As protein: CASNPGGAYSPLHF.

The chain is built from TRBV6-5 and TRBJ2-1; TRBD2 matches at 10 bases. CDR1 and CDR2 from the germline V gene are MNHEY and SVGAGI. The J segment lost 9 bases and the V segment lost 6 bases, leaving 5 bases of the junction unmatched. This CDR3 is 13 amino acids long. The CDR3 DNA reads as TGTGCCAGCAGACCTAGCGGGGGCAGTGAGCAGTTCTTC. Protein sequence: CASRPSGGSEQFF.